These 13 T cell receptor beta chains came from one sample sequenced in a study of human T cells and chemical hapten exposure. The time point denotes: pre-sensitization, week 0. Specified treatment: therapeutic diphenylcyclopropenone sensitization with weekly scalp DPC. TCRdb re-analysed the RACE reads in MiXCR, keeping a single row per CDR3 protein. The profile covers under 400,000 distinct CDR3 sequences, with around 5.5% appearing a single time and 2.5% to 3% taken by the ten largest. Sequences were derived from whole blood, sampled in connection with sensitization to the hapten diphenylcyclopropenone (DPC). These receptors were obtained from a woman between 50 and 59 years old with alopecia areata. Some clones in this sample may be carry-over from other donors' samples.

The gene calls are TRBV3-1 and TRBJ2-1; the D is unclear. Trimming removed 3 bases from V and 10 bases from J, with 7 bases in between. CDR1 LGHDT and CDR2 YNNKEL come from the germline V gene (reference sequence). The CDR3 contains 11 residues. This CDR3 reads CASSHIGEQFF. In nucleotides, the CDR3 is TGTGCCAGCAGCCATATAGGAGAGCAGTTCTTC.

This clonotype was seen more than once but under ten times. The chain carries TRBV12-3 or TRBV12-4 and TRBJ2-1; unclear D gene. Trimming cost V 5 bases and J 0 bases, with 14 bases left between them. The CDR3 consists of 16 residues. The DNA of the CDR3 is TGTGCCAGCAGTCAACAACCAGTGAGCTCCTACAATGAGCAGTTCTTC. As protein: CASSQQPVSSYNEQFF.

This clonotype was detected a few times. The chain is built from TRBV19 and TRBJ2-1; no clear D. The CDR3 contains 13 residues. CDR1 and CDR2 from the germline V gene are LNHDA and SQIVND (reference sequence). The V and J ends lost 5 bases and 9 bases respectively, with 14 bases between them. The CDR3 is CASSFGPEAEQFF. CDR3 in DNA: TGTGCCAGTAGTTTCGGACCCGAGGCTGAGCAGTTCTTC.

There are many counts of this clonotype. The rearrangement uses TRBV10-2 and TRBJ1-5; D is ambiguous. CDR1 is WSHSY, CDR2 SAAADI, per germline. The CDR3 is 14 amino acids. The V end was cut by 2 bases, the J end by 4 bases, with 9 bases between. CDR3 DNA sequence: TGCGCCAGCAGTGAGACGGCCTTAAATCAGCCCCAGCATTTT. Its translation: CASSETALNQPQHF.

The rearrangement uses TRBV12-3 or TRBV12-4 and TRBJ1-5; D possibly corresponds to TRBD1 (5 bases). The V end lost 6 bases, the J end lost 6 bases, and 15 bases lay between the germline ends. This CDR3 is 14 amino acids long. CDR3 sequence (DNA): TGTGCCAGCAGCTGGGGGGGGTCTTCTCAGCCCCAGCATTTT. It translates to CASSWGGSSQPQHF.

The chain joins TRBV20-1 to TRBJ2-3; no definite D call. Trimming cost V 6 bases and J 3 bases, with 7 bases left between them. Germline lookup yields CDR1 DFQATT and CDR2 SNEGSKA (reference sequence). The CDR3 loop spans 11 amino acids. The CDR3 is CSAGKTDTQYF. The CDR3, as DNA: TGCAGTGCGGGGAAAACAGATACGCAGTATTTT.

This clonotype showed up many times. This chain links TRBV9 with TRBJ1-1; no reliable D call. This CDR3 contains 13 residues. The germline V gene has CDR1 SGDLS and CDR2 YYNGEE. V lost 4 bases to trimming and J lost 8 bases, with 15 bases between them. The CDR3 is CASSPAFVREAFF. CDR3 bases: TGTGCCAGCAGCCCGGCCTTTGTGAGGGAAGCTTTCTTT.

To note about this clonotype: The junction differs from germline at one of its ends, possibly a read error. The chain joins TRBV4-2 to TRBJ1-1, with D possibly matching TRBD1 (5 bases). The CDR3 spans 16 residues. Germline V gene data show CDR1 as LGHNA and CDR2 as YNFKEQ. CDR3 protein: CASRQDPGPMNTEAFF. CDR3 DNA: TGTGCCAGCAGGCAAGATCCGGGACCTATGAACACTGAAGCTTTCTTT.

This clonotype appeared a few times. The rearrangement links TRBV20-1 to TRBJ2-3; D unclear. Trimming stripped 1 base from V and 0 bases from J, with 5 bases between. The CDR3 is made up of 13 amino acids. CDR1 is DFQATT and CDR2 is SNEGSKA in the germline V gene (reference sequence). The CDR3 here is CSARVPSTDTQYF. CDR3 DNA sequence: TGCAGTGCTAGAGTGCCCAGCACAGATACGCAGTATTTT.

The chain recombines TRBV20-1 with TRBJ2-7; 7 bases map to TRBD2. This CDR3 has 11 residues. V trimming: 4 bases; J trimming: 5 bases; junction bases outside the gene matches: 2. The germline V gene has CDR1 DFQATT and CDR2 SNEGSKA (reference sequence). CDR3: CSANGRHEQYF. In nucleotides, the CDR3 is TGCAGTGCTAACGGGAGGCACGAGCAGTACTTC.

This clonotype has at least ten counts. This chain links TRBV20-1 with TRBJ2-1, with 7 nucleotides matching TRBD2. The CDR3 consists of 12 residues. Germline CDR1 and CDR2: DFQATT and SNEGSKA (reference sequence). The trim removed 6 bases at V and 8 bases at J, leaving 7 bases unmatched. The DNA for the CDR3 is TGCAGTGCCCTCTCGGCGGGAGATGAGCAGTTCTTC. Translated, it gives CSALSAGDEQFF.

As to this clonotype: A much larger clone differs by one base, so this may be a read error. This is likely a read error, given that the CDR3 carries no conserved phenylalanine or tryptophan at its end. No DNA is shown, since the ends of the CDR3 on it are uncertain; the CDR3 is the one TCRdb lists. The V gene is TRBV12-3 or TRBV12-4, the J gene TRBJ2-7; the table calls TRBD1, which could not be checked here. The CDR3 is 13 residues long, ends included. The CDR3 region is CASSSGTGVDREL.

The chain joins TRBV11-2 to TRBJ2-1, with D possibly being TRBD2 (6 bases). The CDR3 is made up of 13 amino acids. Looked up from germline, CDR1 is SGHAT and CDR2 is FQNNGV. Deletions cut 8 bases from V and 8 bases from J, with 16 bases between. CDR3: CASRDFPRDEQFF. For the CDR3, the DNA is TGTGCCAGCCGGGACTTCCCGCGAGATGAGCAGTTCTTC. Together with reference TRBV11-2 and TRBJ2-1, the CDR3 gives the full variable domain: EAGVAQSPRYKIIEKRQSVAFWCNPISGHATLYWYQQILGQGPKLLIQFQNNGVVDDSQLPKDRFSAERLKGVDSTLKIQPAKLEDSAVYLCASRDFPRDEQFFGPGTRLTVL.